The rows below give T cell receptor beta chains drawn from one sample of a study of T cell responses to AZD1222 COVID-19 vaccine. Sequencing was performed with immunoSEQ multiplex PCR; in TCRdb, only in-frame clones are kept and a portion is missing. The table includes approximately 120,000 clones, approximately 93% detected once. The source was peripheral blood, collected on day 0 of AZD1222 vaccination. These receptors originate from an adult in good health. CDR3s include the opening cysteine and the closing phenylalanine or tryptophan. The D gene is left open where the match is weak. Clone size, where shown, is once, few, many, or a class for clones that have expanded.

V	J	size	D	CDR3
TRBV5-1	TRBJ1-4	.	.	CASSWGVTNEKLFF
TRBV7-9	TRBJ1-2	.	.	CASSLGQNYGYTF
TRBV29-1	TRBJ2-1	.	TRBD2	CSVEDWGGRDNEQFF
TRBV7-2	TRBJ2-2	.	TRBD1	CASSRTGWNTGELFF
TRBV11-2	TRBJ2-2	.	TRBD2	CASSSAGGSNTGELFF
TRBV28	TRBJ1-5	.	.	CASGGGGGGQPQHF
TRBV7-9	TRBJ1-2	.	.	CASSPVQGNYGYTF
TRBV6-1	TRBJ1-1	.	.	CASSEVGPTEAFF
TRBV7-9	TRBJ1-1	once	.	CALRRGRQANTEAFF
TRBV18	TRBJ1-6	.	.	CASSPSKGVDSPLHF
TRBV6-5	TRBJ1-1	.	.	CASTTTDSANTEAFF
TRBV7-2	TRBJ1-4	.	TRBD1	CASTGRQGTSEKLFF
TRBV12-3/TRBV12-4	TRBJ2-2	.	.	CASSLARELFF
TRBV5-1	TRBJ2-5	.	.	CASSFSGPIQETQYF
TRBV7-9	TRBJ1-1	.	TRBD1	CASSRFRQGGNTEAFF
TRBV7-2	TRBJ2-7	.	.	CASSLATGLPSYEQYF
TRBV24-1	TRBJ2-4	.	TRBD1	CATSEGGQGKNIQYF
TRBV29-1	TRBJ1-2	.	.	CSGSLPFRHGYTF
TRBV4-2	TRBJ2-3	.	TRBD2	CASSRVSSGGRTDTQYF
TRBV5-1	TRBJ2-5	.	.	CASSPGGLETQYF
TRBV4-3	TRBJ1-2	.	TRBD1	CASSRGTGGNYGYTF
TRBV7-9	TRBJ1-4	.	.	CASSPSGEQLFF
TRBV11-2	TRBJ2-1	.	.	CASSSQNPTTGSSYNEQFF
TRBV2	TRBJ2-5	.	.	CASRDRPVARQETQYF
TRBV2	TRBJ1-1	once	TRBD1	CASSEHRGDTEAFF
TRBV15	TRBJ2-7	.	.	CATSRDLGPYEQYF
TRBV27	TRBJ1-2	.	TRBD1	CASSGQGAAKNGYTF
TRBV19	TRBJ2-2	once	TRBD2	CASSPGLAFTGELFF
TRBV6-2/TRBV6-3	TRBJ2-3	.	TRBD2	CASSYSSLLASSTDTQYF
TRBV6-4	TRBJ1-2	.	TRBD1	CASSAGTGLDGYTF
TRBV19	TRBJ2-1	.	TRBD2	CASTAPTPGTSGIVSYNEQFF
TRBV5-1	TRBJ1-1	.	TRBD1	CASKPGTGNTEAFF
TRBV7-9	TRBJ2-3	.	TRBD2	CASSRGLAETDTQYF
TRBV7-2	TRBJ2-2	.	.	CASSFGTFTRAGELFF
TRBV29-1	TRBJ2-1	.	.	CSEGTGDEQFF
TRBV6-1	TRBJ1-5	.	.	CASSEKRVGNSNQPQHF
TRBV19	TRBJ1-5	.	.	CASREQGISNQPQHF
TRBV7-9	TRBJ2-7	.	TRBD1	CASSSKVTGTVAYEQYF
TRBV28	TRBJ2-7	.	TRBD2	CASSLSLSGGEEYEQYF
TRBV5-6	TRBJ1-2	.	TRBD1	CASSSGTGSPNYGYTF
TRBV28	TRBJ1-5	once	.	CASSLFPLGISNQPQHF
TRBV7-9	TRBJ1-6	.	.	CASSQTTGNNSPLHF
TRBV2	TRBJ1-1	.	.	CASSEYSLAEAFF
TRBV7-9	TRBJ1-5	.	.	CASSRIKNQPQHF
TRBV6-8	TRBJ1-1	once	TRBD1	CASRTGTENTEAFF